The present TCR beta chain was sequenced within a study of tumor-infiltrating lymphocytes in primary liver carcinoma. Overall study: Tumors measured roughly 4 to 10 cm and were stage T1-T3 N0M0.

Per the germline V gene, CDR1 is SGHAT and CDR2 is FQNNGV. There are 12 residues in the CDR3. Trimming left V 0 bases short and J 4 bases short, with 3 bases between. This clonotype was seen repeatedly, ten times or more. Using a constant-region primer together with ProtoScript II reverse transcriptase, TCR beta cDNA was made from 500 ng of total RNA. Three nested multiplex PCR rounds, a slightly modified ARM-PCR, produced the libraries for TCR beta. Investigators reported that the first two PCR rounds, at 9 to 11 cycles each, used TRBV1-TRBV30 forward primers with a C-beta reverse primer. Via MiXCR, TCRdb re-called the multiplex PCR reads, giving one row per CDR3 protein. The sample lists approximately 300,000 distinct CDR3 sequences; less than 75% were seen once. Blood RNA originated from unsorted whole blood, with germline DNA additionally extracted.

The V gene is TRBV11-2, the J gene TRBJ1-2; unclear D gene. The sequenced sample was peripheral blood. This sequence was found in a man aged 40-50 years with primary liver carcinoma and hepatitis B virus infection. The CDR3 sequence: CASSLEGYGYTF. The CDR3 DNA reads as TGTGCCAGCAGCTTAGAGGGCTATGGCTACACCTTC.